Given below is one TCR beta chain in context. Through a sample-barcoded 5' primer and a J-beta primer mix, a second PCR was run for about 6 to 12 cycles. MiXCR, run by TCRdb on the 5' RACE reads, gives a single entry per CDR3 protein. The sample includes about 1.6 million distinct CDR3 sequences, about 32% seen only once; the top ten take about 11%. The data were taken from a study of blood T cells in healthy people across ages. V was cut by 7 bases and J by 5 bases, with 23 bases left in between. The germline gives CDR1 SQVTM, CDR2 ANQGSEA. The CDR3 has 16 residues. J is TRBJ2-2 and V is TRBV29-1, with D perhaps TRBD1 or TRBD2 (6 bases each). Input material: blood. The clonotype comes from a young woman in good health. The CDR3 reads CSALRPDGGGTGELFF. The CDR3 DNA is TGCAGCGCCCTACGCCCAGACGGAGGGGGGACCGGGGAGCTGTTTTTT.